Listed below are T cell receptor beta chains from one sample, sequenced in a study of tumour-infiltrating T cells in Burkitt lymphoma. The data were produced by immunoSEQ multiplex PCR, yet TCRdb's version contains in-frame clones alone and is incomplete. In the table there are about 1,900 clones, under 20% of which are singletons. The sequencing sample was made of tumor tissue. These receptors came from a human donor with diffuse large B-cell lymphoma. Each CDR3 is given with its conserved first and last residue. The D gene is left open where the match is weak. Not every row has a clone size; where given, it reads once, few, many or a size class.

D gene | clone size | J gene | V gene | CDR3 protein | CDR3 DNA
NA | few | TRBJ1-2 | TRBV30 | CAWSLAEIYGYTF | TGTGCCTGGAGCCTGGCTGAGATCTATGGCTACACCTTC
NA | few | TRBJ1-1 | TRBV7-3 | CASSISARF | TGTGCCAGCAGCATCAGCGCGCGATTT
TRBD1 | NA | TRBJ2-5 | TRBV29-1 | CSVGDRGDPRETQYF | TGCAGCGTTGGAGACAGGGGAGATCCGAGGGAGACCCAGTACTTC
NA | few | TRBJ2-2 | TRBV2 | CASARSTGELFF | TGTGCCAGCGCCAGAAGCACCGGGGAGCTGTTTTTT
NA | once | TRBJ1-6 | TRBV7-9 | CASSSPKQQPLNSPLHF | TGTGCCAGCAGCTCACCGAAACAGCAGCCGCTTAATTCACCCCTCCACTTT
TRBD1 | few | TRBJ1-5 | TRBV10-3 | CAIREGQGGPQPQHF | TGTGCCATCAGAGAGGGACAGGGCGGCCCTCAGCCCCAGCATTTT
TRBD1 | few | TRBJ1-5 | TRBV19 | CASHGTGWNQPQHF | TGTGCTAGTCATGGGACAGGGTGGAATCAGCCCCAGCATTTT
NA | NA | TRBJ1-5 | TRBV11-3 | CASSSGAPYRINQPQHF | TGTGCCAGCAGCTCGGGTGCACCCTATCGGATCAATCAGCCCCAGCATTTT
TRBD1 | few | TRBJ2-5 | TRBV29-1 | CSVRRGQSYQETQYF | TGCAGCGTTCGAAGGGGACAGTCGTACCAAGAGACCCAGTACTTC
NA | few | TRBJ2-3 | TRBV2 | CASSVGDTQYF | TGTGCCAGCAGTGTCGGGGATACGCAGTATTTT
NA | NA | TRBJ1-1 | TRBV2 | CASSAGTAFRRTAEAFF | TGTGCCAGCAGCGCCGGGACCGCCTTTCGTCGAACCGCTGAAGCTTTCTTT
NA | few | TRBJ2-7 | TRBV6-1 | CASGTGAVNSYEQYF | TGTGCCAGCGGGACCGGGGCCGTTAACTCCTACGAGCAGTACTTC
NA | NA | TRBJ2-1 | TRBV19 | CASSIRAGSSYNEQFF | TGTGCCAGTAGTATCAGGGCGGGGAGCTCCTACAATGAGCAGTTCTTC
NA | large | TRBJ2-1 | TRBV19 | CATLRRGGLEQFF | TGTGCCACCCTCAGGCGAGGGGGTCTGGAGCAGTTCTTC
NA | NA | TRBJ1-1 | TRBV6-6 | CASTPVTVNTEAFF | TGTGCCAGCACCCCCGTGACAGTGAACACTGAAGCTTTCTTT
TRBD1 | few | TRBJ1-4 | TRBV7-8 | CASSFVRTGVTNEKLFF | TGTGCCAGCAGCTTTGTCCGGACAGGGGTTACTAATGAAAAACTGTTTTTT
NA | few | TRBJ1-4 | TRBV19 | CAVGRGFTNEKLFF | TGTGCCGTTGGCCGAGGGTTCACTAATGAAAAACTGTTTTTT
TRBD1 | few | TRBJ2-3 | TRBV5-6 | CASSSGTGANLRKYF | TGTGCCAGCAGCTCCGGGACAGGGGCTAACTTACGCAAGTATTTT
NA | NA | TRBJ2-2 | TRBV14 | CASSQEGGELFF | TGTGCCAGCAGCCAAGAGGGAGGGGAGCTGTTTTTT
NA | few | TRBJ1-1 | TRBV7-6 | CASSWENTEAFF | TGTGCCAGCAGCTGGGAGAACACTGAAGCTTTCTTT
TRBD2 | NA | TRBJ2-1 | TRBV7-8 | CASSYRLAGEYNEQFF | TGTGCCAGCAGCTACCGCCTGGCGGGGGAATACAATGAGCAGTTCTTC
NA | NA | TRBJ1-4 | TRBV5-5 | CASSLRQGVEKLFF | TGTGCCAGCAGCTTGAGGCAGGGCGTGGAAAAACTGTTTTTT
TRBD1 | NA | TRBJ2-5 | TRBV19 | CASSIKGTESWAQYF | TGTGCCAGTAGTATCAAGGGGACAGAGAGTTGGGCCCAGTACTTC